These 20 T cell receptor beta chains share one sample of origin, sequenced in a study of a mutant IDH1 vaccine in newly diagnosed glioma. Their recognized antigens are unknown. TCRdb keeps only in-frame clones here, not all; method: immunoSEQ multiplex PCR. The data contain roughly 51,000 clones, around 82% of them seen just once; the ten biggest clones take up approximately 2.8%. The time point is: week 5, during vaccination. One vaccine dose held 300 ug of mutant IDH1 20-mer peptide and came with topical imiquimod. Sequenced here: PBMCs, sampled from a glioma patient whose treatment included an IDH1 peptide vaccine. These receptors all come from a young woman with glioma. Some clones in this sample may be carry-over from other donors' samples.

The rearrangement joins TRBV30 to TRBJ1-2; TRBD1 matches at 11 bases. The CDR3 runs to 20 residues. The V gene end was trimmed by 3 bases and the J gene end by 6 bases; junction bases not matched to a gene: 24. The germline CDR1 and CDR2 sequences are GTSNPN and SVGIG (reference sequence). In nucleotides, the CDR3 is TGTGCCTGGAGAACCCTTACTTTTCCGGGACAGGGGGGCGTTTTTGATGGCTACACCTTC. Translated, it gives CAWRTLTFPGQGGVFDGYTF. The complete variable domain, with remaining parts taken from reference TRBV30 and TRBJ1-2, reads SQTIHQWPATLVQPVGSPLSLECTVEGTSNPNLYWYRQAAGRGLQLLFYSVGIGQISSEVPQNLSASRPQDRQFILSSKKLLLSDSGFYLCAWRTLTFPGQGGVFDGYTFGSGTRLTVV.

By sample fraction, this clone is medium-sized. V is TRBV29-1 and J is TRBJ2-1; perhaps TRBD1 as D (6 bases). The CDR3 is 17 residues long. In germline, CDR1 is SQVTM, CDR2 ANQGSEA. V lost 4 bases and J 2 bases, leaving 21 bases between the germline ends. DNA of the CDR3: TGCAGCGTTGGTATCAAATGGACAGATTTACCCTACAATGAGCAGTTCTTC. Residues: CSVGIKWTDLPYNEQFF.

V and J are TRBV9 and TRBJ2-7; TRBD2 is a possible D gene (5 bases). This CDR3 has 12 amino acids. The V gene's germline CDR1 is SGDLS and CDR2 YYNGEE. Between the trimmed V and J ends, which lost 0 bases and 5 bases, there was a span of 6 bases. Written as DNA, the CDR3 is TGTGCCAGCAGCGTAGCCGGGGACGAGCAGTACTTC. Protein: CASSVAGDEQYF.

This chain joins TRBV7-9 and TRBJ2-1, with D uncertain. The germline V gene encodes CDR1 SEHNR and CDR2 FQNEAQ (reference sequence). V lost 1 base and J lost 4, with 20 bases in between. The CDR3 extends over 18 amino acids. The CDR3 nucleotides are TGTGCCAGCAGCTTAGTAGCCTCCGGAAGGGTGGCGTACAATGAGCAGTTCTTC. This encodes CASSLVASGRVAYNEQFF.

The chain links TRBV6-6 to TRBJ2-2, with TRBD2 identical over 8 bases. Germline V gene lookup returns CDR1 MNHNY and CDR2 SVGAGI (reference sequence). The CDR3 is 15 amino acids. V lost 8 bases and J lost 4; bases outside the gene matches: 9. CDR3 protein: CASGLTSGATGELFF. CDR3 coding DNA: TGTGCCAGCGGTCTAACTAGCGGTGCCACCGGGGAGCTGTTTTTT.

J is TRBJ1-1 and V is TRBV13, with no clear D. V lost 2 bases to trimming and J lost 1 base, with 8 bases between them. The V gene's germline CDR1 is PRHDT and CDR2 FYEKMQ (reference sequence). This CDR3 contains 14 residues. This CDR3 reads CASSLYRANTEAFF. CDR3 sequence (DNA): TGTGCCAGCAGCTTATACCGGGCGAACACTGAAGCTTTCTTT.

The chain uses TRBV10-3 and TRBJ2-1; D is possibly TRBD1 (6 bases). This CDR3 has 15 residues. Germline V gives CDR1 ENHRY, CDR2 SYGVKD. V gave up 11 bases and J gave up 7 bases, with 24 bases separating them. CDR3 residues: CAPLRQVRDVNEQFF. In DNA form, the CDR3 reads TGTGCCCCCCTCCGACAGGTTCGGGATGTTAATGAGCAGTTCTTC.

The chain is built from TRBV7-9 and TRBJ2-1, with TRBD1 matching 8 bases. V dropped 5 bases and J dropped 9; count of bases not matched to a gene: 15. This CDR3 spans 16 amino acids. Germline CDR1 reads SEHNR; CDR2 reads FQNEAQ (reference sequence). This CDR3 is CASSHPRTGINSEQFF. CDR3 DNA sequence: TGTGCCAGCAGCCACCCCCGGACAGGGATTAATAGTGAGCAGTTCTTC.

This chain links TRBV5-6 with TRBJ2-3; 8 nucleotides match TRBD2. CDR1 and CDR2 (germline): SGHDT, YYEEEE. The CDR3 is made up of 15 amino acids. The trim removed 0 bases at V and 2 bases at J, leaving 2 bases unmatched. The CDR3 bases are TGTGCCAGCAGCTTGGGGACTAGCTACACAGATACGCAGTATTTT. Residues: CASSLGTSYTDTQYF.

This chain links TRBV7-2 with TRBJ2-3; D unclear. This CDR3 is built from 14 residues. V was cut by 0 bases and J by 6 bases, with 10 bases left in between. The germline gives CDR1 SGHTA, CDR2 FQGNSA. CDR3 bases: TGTGCCAGCAGCTTAGCGGACGTCGCCGATACGCAGTATTTT. Protein: CASSLADVADTQYF.

V and J are TRBV7-9 and TRBJ2-7; 7 bases map to TRBD1. Trimming took 6 bases from V and 5 from J; bases not matched to a gene: 7. The germline V gene has CDR1 SEHNR and CDR2 FQNEAQ (reference sequence). This CDR3 spans 13 amino acids. CDR3 sequence: CASRRQGTDEQYF. DNA for the CDR3: TGTGCCAGCAGGCGACAGGGAACCGACGAGCAGTACTTC.

This chain uses TRBV4-3 with TRBJ2-1, with 11 bases aligning to TRBD2. This CDR3 has 16 residues. Germline trimming cut 4 bases from V and 6 bases from J; bases unmatched to any gene: 8. CDR1 LGHNA and CDR2 YSLEER come from the germline V gene. The chain's CDR3 is CASSLLGLAGGNEQFF. In nucleotides, the CDR3 is TGCGCCAGCAGCCTCTTGGGGCTAGCGGGGGGCAATGAGCAGTTCTTC.

The rearrangement links TRBV5-1 to TRBJ2-1; possibly TRBD2 for D (6 bases). CDR3 size: 14 residues. V dropped 0 bases and J dropped 9 bases, with 13 bases sitting between them. Per the germline V gene, CDR1 is SGHRS and CDR2 is YFSETQ. This chain's CDR3 is CASSLEWRVGEQFF. CDR3 nucleotides: TGCGCCAGCAGCTTGGAGTGGAGGGTGGGTGAGCAGTTCTTC.

The chain has TRBV9 and TRBJ2-2, with 8 bases matching TRBD2. The V gene end was trimmed by 3 bases and the J gene end by 1 base; junction bases not matched to a gene: 8. The CDR3 is 17 residues long. The germline V gene encodes CDR1 SGDLS and CDR2 YYNGEE. In DNA, the CDR3 is TGTGCCAGCAGCGACGGTGCACTAGCGGTGAACACCGGGGAGCTGTTTTTT. Residues: CASSDGALAVNTGELFF. The full variable domain, in which reference TRBV9 and TRBJ2-2 provide the parts outside the CDR3, is DSGVTQTPKHLITATGQRVTLRCSPRSGDLSVYWYQQSLDQGLQFLIQYYNGEERAKGNILERFSAQQFPDLHSELNLSSLELGDSALYFCASSDGALAVNTGELFFGEGSRLTVL.

The genes are TRBV5-5 and TRBJ2-7; 9 bases align to TRBD2. The CDR3 length is 15 residues. V lost 0 bases to trimming and J lost 4 bases; unmatched junction nucleotides: 5. Germline V gene sequence: CDR1 SGHKS, CDR2 YYEKEE (reference sequence). The CDR3 here is CASSLVASGAYEQYF. CDR3 in DNA: TGTGCCAGCAGCTTGGTAGCTAGCGGGGCGTACGAGCAGTACTTC.

The chain is built from TRBV6-1 and TRBJ2-3; 14 nucleotides match TRBD2. Germline CDR1 reads MNHNS; CDR2 reads SASEGT. This CDR3 has 15 amino acids. Trimming at V came to 11 bases and at J to 4 bases, leaving 8 bases not matched to a gene. CDR3: CAFGLAGGGADTQYF. The CDR3 DNA is TGTGCCTTTGGACTAGCGGGAGGTGGGGCAGATACGCAGTATTTT.

This clone was seen a single time. This chain connects TRBV19 to TRBJ1-2; possibly TRBD1 for D (5 bases). The CDR3 has 17 amino acids. The germline V and J ends were trimmed by 7 bases and 4 bases, with 25 bases remaining between them. CDR1 is LNHDA, CDR2 SQIVND, per germline (reference sequence). The CDR3 bases are TGTGCCAGTACCATGGGGGTTACCAGGGAGAGGAGCTATGGCTACACCTTC. Amino acid sequence: CASTMGVTRERSYGYTF.

The CDR3 coding sequence is TGCGCCAGCAGCCAAGCGGGGGAGGAAGGCTACACCTTC. Translating it yields CASSQAGEEGYTF. The chain links TRBV4-1 to TRBJ1-2; D might be TRBD1 (5 bases). The CDR3 length is 13 residues. Germline-derived CDR1 and CDR2 are MGHRA and YSYEKL. V shed 1 base and J shed 8 bases, with 11 bases lying between them.

This clone was seen a handful of times. V is TRBV13 and J is TRBJ2-5, with D perhaps matching TRBD1 (7 bases). The DNA end is more similar to TRBJ2-7, so the J call may be wrong. The CDR3 has 14 residues. Germline loops: CDR1 PRHDT, CDR2 FYEKMQ (reference sequence). This CDR3 is CASSLKPGGGEQYF. CDR3 coding DNA: TGTGCCAGCAGCTTGAAGCCAGGGGGAGGCGAGCAGTACTTC.

This chain uses TRBV9 with TRBJ1-1, with a tentative D call TRBD1 (6 bases). Germline V gene sequence: CDR1 SGDLS, CDR2 YYNGEE. V dropped 0 bases and J dropped 6 bases, with 12 bases sitting between them. The CDR3 is 14 residues long. The CDR3 coding sequence is TGTGCCAGCAGCGTAGCGACAGGTCCCGCTGAAGCTTTCTTT. It specifies CASSVATGPAEAFF. Full variable domain (remainder filled in from reference TRBV9 and TRBJ1-1): DSGVTQTPKHLITATGQRVTLRCSPRSGDLSVYWYQQSLDQGLQFLIQYYNGEERAKGNILERFSAQQFPDLHSELNLSSLELGDSALYFCASSVATGPAEAFFGQGTRLTVV.